This T cell receptor (beta chain) was retrieved from a study of T cell responses to AZD1222 COVID-19 vaccine (dated by TCRdb to the early 2020s). Regarding the complete study: A total of about 230 trial participants underwent TCR sequencing, of whom around 200 received two doses of AZD1222 and some 25 received two doses of the MenACWY control vaccine. Trial participants were enrolled by age into subgroups of 18-55, 56-69 and 70-plus years, and about 150, 27 and 61 TCR-sequenced participants, respectively, were included in these subgroups. Broad study findings and their caveats: Nearly half of unique spike-specific TCRs reportedly recognized epitopes outside regions mutated in the B.1.351 and B.1.1.7 variants. Vaccine-associated CD4 TCRs spanned the whole spike protein, with dominant responses in regions 160-218 and 743-854. After two AZD1222 doses, spike-specific TCR breadth and depth were significantly higher than at day 0 and than in MenACWY recipients. In the small 56-69-year group, the increase in depth fell short of significance, most likely because of low power. Participants were mostly white British and included more females than males, and it was suggested by the authors that clonal diversity may have been underestimated. No day 14 peak-response samples were available, so repertoires were characterized only after the peak T cell response. Conclusions about previously exposed vaccinees were limited because only a handful of AZD1222 recipients were SARS-CoV-2 seropositive at baseline.

The CDR3 regions of human TCRbeta chains were analyzed by immunosequencing. Per the source publication's procedure: Repertoire TCRs were checked for matches against a reference library of SARS-CoV-2-specific TCRs that had been generated using the MIRA antigen-specificity platform. Breadth was defined as the fraction of unique TCRs that were SARS-CoV-2-associated. Depth was defined as the fraction of total T cells that were SARS-CoV-2-associated. Each spike-specific TCR was assigned to its reactive spike region and to a CD4 or CD8 class using the MIRA data. Log10-transformed breadth and depth values were compared by one-way ANOVA with Sidak's multiple comparisons tests. Entries here come from immuneACCESS through TCRdb and include only in-frame sequences with V and J called. Some clones fail to appear in such tables; in the studies checked, an unresolved V gene covers under half of the shortfall, and the cause of the remainder is unknown. V and J calls and clone size come straight from that table; D and trimming were deduced from the DNA. The sample profile shows over 150,000 clones; approximately 93% of them were found once. The ten largest clones take up approximately 3.7% of the sample.

This clone was counted once. The antigen this receptor binds is unknown. Base qualities are not at hand, and no much larger clone is one base apart. The trim is 2 bases for V and 4 bases for J, with a gap of 12 bases between the germline ends. CDR1 SGHTA and CDR2 FQGNSA were looked up in the germline V gene. The CDR3 spans 15 residues, from the cysteine through the phenylalanine. The retained sequence is limited to the CDR3, 45 bases, with the frame set at the first base. The time point tag for this specimen amounts to: about 28 days (+/-7) after the second vaccine dose. AZD1222 recipients with second doses at about 4 weeks or about 12 weeks were pooled, because spike-specific TCR depth and breadth did not differ between schedules. Samples from vaccinated people were obtained from the UK trials COV001 and COV002, which included a single-blind randomized controlled phase 2/3 trial of AZD1222 (ChAdOx1 nCoV-19) in healthy adults. For TCRbeta chain sequencing, PBMC samples were collected from trial participants at day 0 and at day 28 after the second dose.

Recombination linked TRBV7-2 to TRBJ1-5; TRBD1 is possibly the D segment (6 matching bases). The sample was peripheral blood, taken 28 days after the second AZD1222 dose. The TCR was taken from an adult who received the AZD1222 COVID-19 vaccine. The CDR3 protein: CASSLTPTGNQPQHF. The bases read TGTGCCAGCAGCTTAACCCCGACAGGTAATCAGCCCCAGCATTTT.